This T cell receptor beta chain was retrieved from a study of T-cell memory formation after mild COVID-19. Via MiXCR, TCRdb re-called the 5' RACE reads, giving one row per CDR3 protein. The sample holds nearly 110,000 distinct CDR3 sequences, around 15% seen once. This clonotype was picked up a small number of times. Sequencing used PBMCs or a T cell subset sorted from them (not recorded which). The sequence came from a man between 18 and 29 years old who had mild COVID-19 (a few samples of this study predate the infection). Cell type and time point are not known.

CDR3 nucleotide sequence: TGTGCCAGCACCCCAGTGGGTTATTACACTGAAGCTTTCTTT. Its translation: CASTPVGYYTEAFF. This chain connects TRBV6-2 or TRBV6-3 to TRBJ1-1; no clear D. The CDR3 has 14 amino acids. Germline V CDR1 and CDR2: MNHEY, SVGEGT. Trimming took 7 bases from V and 3 from J, leaving 15 bases between them.